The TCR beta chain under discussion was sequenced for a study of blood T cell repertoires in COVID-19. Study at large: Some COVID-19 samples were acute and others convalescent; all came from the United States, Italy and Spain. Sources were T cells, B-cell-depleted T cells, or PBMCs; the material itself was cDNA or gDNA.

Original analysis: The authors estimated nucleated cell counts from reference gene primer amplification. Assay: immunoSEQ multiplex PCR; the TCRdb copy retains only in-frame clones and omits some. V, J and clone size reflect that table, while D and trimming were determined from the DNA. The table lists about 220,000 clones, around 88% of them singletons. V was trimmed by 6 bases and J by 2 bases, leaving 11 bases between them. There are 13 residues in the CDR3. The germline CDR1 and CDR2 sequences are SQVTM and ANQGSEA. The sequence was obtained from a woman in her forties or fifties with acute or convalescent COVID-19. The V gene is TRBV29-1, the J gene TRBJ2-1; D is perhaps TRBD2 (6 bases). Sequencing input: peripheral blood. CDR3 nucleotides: TGCAGCGTAGGAGGGAGTCCCTACAATGAGCAGTTCTTC. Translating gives CSVGGSPYNEQFF.